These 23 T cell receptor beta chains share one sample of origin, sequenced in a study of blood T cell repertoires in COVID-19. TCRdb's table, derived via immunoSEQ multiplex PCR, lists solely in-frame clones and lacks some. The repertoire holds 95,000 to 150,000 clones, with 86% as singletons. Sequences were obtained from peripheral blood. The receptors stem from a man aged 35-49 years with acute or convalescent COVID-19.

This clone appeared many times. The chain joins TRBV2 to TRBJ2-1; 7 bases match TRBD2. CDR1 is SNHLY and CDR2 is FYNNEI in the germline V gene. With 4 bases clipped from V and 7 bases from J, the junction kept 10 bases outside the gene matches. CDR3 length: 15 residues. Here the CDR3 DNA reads TGTGCCAGCAGTGGACTAGCCCTCGAGCAAAATGAGCAGTTCTTC. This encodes CASSGLALEQNEQFF.

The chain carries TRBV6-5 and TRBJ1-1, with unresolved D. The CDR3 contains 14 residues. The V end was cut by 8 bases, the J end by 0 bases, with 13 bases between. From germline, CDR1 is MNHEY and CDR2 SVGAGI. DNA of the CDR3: TGTGCCAGCCCGGCGGATATCTTGAACACTGAAGCTTTCTTT. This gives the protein CASPADILNTEAFF.

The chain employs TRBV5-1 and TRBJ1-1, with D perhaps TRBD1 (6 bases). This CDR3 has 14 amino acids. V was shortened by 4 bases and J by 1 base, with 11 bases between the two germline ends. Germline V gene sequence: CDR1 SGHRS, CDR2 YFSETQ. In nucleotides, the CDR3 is TGCGCCAGCAGCCTACAGGGCCCGAACACTGAAGCTTTCTTT. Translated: CASSLQGPNTEAFF.

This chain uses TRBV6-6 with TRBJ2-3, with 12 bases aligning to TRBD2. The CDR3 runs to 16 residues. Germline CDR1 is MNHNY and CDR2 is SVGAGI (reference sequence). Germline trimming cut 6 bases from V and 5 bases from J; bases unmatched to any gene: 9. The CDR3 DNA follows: TGTGCCAGCAGATCTAGCGGGGGGGCCGTGGGAGATACGCAGTATTTT. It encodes CASRSSGGAVGDTQYF.

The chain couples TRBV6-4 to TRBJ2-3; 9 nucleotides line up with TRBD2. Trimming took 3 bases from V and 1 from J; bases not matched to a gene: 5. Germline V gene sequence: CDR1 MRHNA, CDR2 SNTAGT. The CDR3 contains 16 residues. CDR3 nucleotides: TGTGCCAGCAGTGAGACCCCTAGCGGGGGCACAGATACGCAGTATTTT. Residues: CASSETPSGGTDTQYF.

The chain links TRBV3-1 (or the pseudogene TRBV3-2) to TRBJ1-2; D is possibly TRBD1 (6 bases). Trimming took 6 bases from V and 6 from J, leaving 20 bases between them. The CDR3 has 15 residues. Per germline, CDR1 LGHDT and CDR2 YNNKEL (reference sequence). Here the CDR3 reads CASSPTLQGTHGYTF. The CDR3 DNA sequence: TGTGCCAGCAGTCCAACCCTACAGGGAACCCATGGCTACACCTTC.

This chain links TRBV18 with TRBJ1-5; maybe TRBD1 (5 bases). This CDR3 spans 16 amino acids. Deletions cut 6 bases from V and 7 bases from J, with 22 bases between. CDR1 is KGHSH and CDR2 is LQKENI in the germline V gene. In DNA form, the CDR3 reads TGTGCCAGCTCCCAGAAACGGCAGGGATATTCGCAGCCCCAGCATTTT. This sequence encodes CASSQKRQGYSQPQHF.

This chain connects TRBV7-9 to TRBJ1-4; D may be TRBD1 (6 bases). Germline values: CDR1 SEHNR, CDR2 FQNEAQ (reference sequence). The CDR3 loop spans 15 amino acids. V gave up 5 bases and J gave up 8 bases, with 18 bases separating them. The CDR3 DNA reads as TGTGCCAGCAGCAAGCAGGCCCAGAGGGGGGAAAAACTGTTTTTT. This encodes CASSKQAQRGEKLFF.

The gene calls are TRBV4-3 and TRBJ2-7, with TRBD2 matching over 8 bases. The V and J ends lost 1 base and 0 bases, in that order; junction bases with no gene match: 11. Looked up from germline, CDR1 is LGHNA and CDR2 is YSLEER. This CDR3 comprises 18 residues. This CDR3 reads CASSQAVEGLVSSYEQYF. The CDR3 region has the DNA TGCGCCAGCAGCCAAGCGGTAGAGGGACTAGTCAGCTCCTACGAGCAGTACTTC.

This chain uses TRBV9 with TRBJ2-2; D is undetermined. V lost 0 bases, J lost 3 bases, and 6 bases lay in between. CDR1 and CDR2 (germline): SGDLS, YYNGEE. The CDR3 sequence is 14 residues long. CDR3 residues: CASSVGADTGELFF. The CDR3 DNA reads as TGTGCCAGCAGCGTAGGCGCCGACACCGGGGAGCTGTTTTTT. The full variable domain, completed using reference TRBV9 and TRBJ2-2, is DSGVTQTPKHLITATGQRVTLRCSPRSGDLSVYWYQQSLDQGLQFLIQYYNGEERAKGNILERFSAQQFPDLHSELNLSSLELGDSALYFCASSVGADTGELFFGEGSRLTVL.

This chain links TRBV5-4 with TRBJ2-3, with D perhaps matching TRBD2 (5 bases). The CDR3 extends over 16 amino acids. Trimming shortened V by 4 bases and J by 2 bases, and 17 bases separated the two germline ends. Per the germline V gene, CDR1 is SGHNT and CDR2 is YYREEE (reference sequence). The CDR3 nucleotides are TGTGCCAGCAGCATCCCTCGCGGGCTCGACACAGATACGCAGTATTTT. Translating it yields CASSIPRGLDTDTQYF.

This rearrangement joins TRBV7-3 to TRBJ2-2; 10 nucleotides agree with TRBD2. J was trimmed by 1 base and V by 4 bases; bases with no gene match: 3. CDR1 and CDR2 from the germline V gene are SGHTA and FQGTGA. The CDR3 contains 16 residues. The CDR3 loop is CASSSSGGVNTGELFF. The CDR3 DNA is TGTGCCAGCAGCTCAAGCGGGGGGGTGAACACCGGGGAGCTGTTTTTT.

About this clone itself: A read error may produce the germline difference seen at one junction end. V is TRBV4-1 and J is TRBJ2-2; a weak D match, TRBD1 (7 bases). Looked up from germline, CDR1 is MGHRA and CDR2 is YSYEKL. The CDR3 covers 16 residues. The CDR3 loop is CASRQKGGGNGGELFF. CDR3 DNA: TGCGCCAGCCGCCAAAAAGGGGGCGGGAATGGCGGGGAGCTGTTTTTT.

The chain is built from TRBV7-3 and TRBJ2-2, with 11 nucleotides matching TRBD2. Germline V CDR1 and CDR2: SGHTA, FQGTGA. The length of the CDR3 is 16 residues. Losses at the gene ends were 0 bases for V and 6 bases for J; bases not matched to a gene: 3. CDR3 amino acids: CASSLTPTSGAGELFF. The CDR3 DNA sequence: TGTGCCAGCAGCTTAACCCCGACTAGCGGGGCCGGGGAGCTGTTTTTT.

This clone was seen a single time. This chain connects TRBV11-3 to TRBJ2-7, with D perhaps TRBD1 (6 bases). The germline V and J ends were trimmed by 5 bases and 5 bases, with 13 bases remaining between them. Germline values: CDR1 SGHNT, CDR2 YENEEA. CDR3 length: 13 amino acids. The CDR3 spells CASSPQTGHEQYF. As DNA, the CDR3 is TGTGCCAGCAGCCCCCAGACAGGCCACGAGCAGTACTTC.

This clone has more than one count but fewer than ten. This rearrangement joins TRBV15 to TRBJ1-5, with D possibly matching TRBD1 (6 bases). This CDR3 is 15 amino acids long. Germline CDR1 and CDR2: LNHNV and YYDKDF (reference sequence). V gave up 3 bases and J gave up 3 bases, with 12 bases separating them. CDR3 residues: CATSRSGQNNQPQHF. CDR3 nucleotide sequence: TGTGCCACCAGCAGGTCCGGACAGAACAATCAGCCCCAGCATTTT.

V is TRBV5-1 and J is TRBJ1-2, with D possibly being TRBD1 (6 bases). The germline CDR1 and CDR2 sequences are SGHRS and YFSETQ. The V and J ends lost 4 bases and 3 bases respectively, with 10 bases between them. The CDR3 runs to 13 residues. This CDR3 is CASSKSGDYGYTF. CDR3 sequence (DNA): TGCGCCAGCAGCAAATCAGGGGACTATGGCTACACCTTC.

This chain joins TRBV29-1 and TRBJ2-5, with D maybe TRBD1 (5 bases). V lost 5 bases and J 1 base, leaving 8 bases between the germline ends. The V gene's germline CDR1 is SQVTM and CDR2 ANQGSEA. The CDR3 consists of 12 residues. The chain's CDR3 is CSVPTVQETQYF. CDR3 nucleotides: TGCAGCGTTCCGACAGTCCAAGAGACCCAGTACTTC. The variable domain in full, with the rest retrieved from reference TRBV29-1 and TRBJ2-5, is SAVISQKPSRDICQRGTSLTIQCQVDSQVTMMFWYRQQPGQSLTLIATANQGSEATYESGFVIDKFPISRPNLTFSTLTVSNMSPEDSSIYLCSVPTVQETQYFGPGTRLLVL.

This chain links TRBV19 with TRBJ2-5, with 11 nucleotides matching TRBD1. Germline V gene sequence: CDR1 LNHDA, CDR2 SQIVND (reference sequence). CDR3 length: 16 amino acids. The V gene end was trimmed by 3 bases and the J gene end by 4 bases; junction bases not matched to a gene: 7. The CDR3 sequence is CASSIGTGGGGETQYF. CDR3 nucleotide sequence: TGTGCCAGTAGTATCGGGACAGGGGGAGGGGGAGAGACCCAGTACTTC.

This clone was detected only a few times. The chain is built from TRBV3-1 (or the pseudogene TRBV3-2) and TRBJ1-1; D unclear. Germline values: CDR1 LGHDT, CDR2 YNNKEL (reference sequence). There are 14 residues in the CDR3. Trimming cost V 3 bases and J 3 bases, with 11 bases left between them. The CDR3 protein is CASSHRGTDTEAFF. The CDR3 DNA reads TGTGCCAGCAGCCATCGGGGTACGGACACTGAAGCTTTCTTT.

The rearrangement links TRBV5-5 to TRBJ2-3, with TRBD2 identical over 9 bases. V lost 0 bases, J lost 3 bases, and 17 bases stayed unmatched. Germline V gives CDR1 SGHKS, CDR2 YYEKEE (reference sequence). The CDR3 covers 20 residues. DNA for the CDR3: TGTGCCAGCAGCTTGGCCGGTCCCGTCGGACTAGCGTTGGGGACAGATACGCAGTATTTT. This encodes CASSLAGPVGLALGTDTQYF.

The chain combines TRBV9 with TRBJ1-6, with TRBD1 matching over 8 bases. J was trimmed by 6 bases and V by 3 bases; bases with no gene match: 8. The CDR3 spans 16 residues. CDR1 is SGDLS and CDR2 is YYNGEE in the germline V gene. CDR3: CASSGGKDRANSPLHF. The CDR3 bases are TGTGCCAGCAGCGGGGGCAAGGACAGGGCTAATTCACCCCTCCACTTT.

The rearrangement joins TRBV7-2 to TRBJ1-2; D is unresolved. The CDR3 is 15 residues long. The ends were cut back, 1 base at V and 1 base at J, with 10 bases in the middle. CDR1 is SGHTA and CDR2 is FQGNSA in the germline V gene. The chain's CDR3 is CASSLEGSGNYGYTF. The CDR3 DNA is TGTGCCAGCAGCTTAGAGGGCAGCGGTAACTATGGCTACACCTTC.